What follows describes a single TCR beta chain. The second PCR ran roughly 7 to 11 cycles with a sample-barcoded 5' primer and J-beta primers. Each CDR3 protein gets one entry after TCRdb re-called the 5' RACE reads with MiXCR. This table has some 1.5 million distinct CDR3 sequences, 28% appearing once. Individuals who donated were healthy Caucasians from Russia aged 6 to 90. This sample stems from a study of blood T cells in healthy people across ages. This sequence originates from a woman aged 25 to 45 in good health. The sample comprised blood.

In DNA form, the CDR3 reads TGTGCCAGCAGTCCCTTGGGGGGTAGTCGCACAGATACGCAGTATTTT. This encodes CASSPLGGSRTDTQYF. This chain uses TRBV6-1 with TRBJ2-3, with D maybe TRBD2 (6 bases). The germline V and J ends were trimmed by 5 bases and 1 base, with 16 bases remaining between them. CDR3 size: 16 residues. The germline gives CDR1 MNHNS, CDR2 SASEGT.